The clone carrying this T cell receptor beta chain was detected ten times or more. Germline CDR1 and CDR2: SGHTA and FQGNSA. The CDR3 is made up of 14 amino acids. The ends were cut back, 4 bases at V and 4 bases at J, with 13 bases in the middle. 5'RACE employing 10-nucleotide random UMIs yielded the cDNA. TCRdb processed the 5' RACE reads anew with MiXCR; each CDR3 protein has one entry. The sample has 48,000 or so distinct CDR3 sequences; over 9% are singletons. These data come from a study of neurological immune-mediated disorders. It was from 2 million PBMCs stored at -80 C that the unsorted libraries were obtained.

This clonotype was obtained from a woman aged 40 to 49 with HTLV-1-associated myelopathy (HAM/TSP). This sequence joins TRBV7-2 and TRBJ1-1, with D tentatively TRBD1 (6 bases). The sequenced sample consisted of PBMCs. DNA for the CDR3: TGTGCCAGCAGCTCTCTACAGGGCTTCACTGAAGCTTTCTTT. Amino acids: CASSSLQGFTEAFF.